The 21 T cell receptor beta chains below were found in one sample sequenced in a study of blood T cell repertoires in COVID-19. Sequencing was performed with immunoSEQ multiplex PCR; in TCRdb, only in-frame clones are kept and a portion is missing. The sample yields around 260,000 clones, 89% seen once. The sequencing sample was made of peripheral blood. The receptors shown here come from a woman aged 40-49 years who had recovered from COVID-19.

As to this clone: A read error may produce the germline difference seen at one junction end. CDR3 protein: CASCLAGGPSNQPQHF. CDR3 sequence (DNA): TGTGCCAGCTGTTTGGCAGGAGGACCCAGCAATCAGCCCCAGCATTTT. The chain recombines TRBV28 with TRBJ1-5; D remains ambiguous. Germline assignment: CDR1 MDHEN and CDR2 SYDVKM. CDR3 length equals 16 residues.

The rearrangement joins TRBV29-1 to TRBJ2-7, with unresolved D. The CDR3 has 13 amino acids. The ends were cut back, 2 bases at V and 5 bases at J, with 13 bases in the middle. Looked up from germline, CDR1 is SQVTM and CDR2 is ANQGSEA. The CDR3 sequence is CSVESQDKDEQYF. DNA of the CDR3: TGCAGCGTTGAATCACAAGACAAGGACGAGCAGTACTTC.

This chain joins TRBV5-1 and TRBJ2-1; 8 bases fit TRBD2. The CDR3 has 15 residues. Germline V lookup: CDR1 SGHRS, CDR2 YFSETQ. J was trimmed by 7 bases and V by 4 bases; bases with no gene match: 10. The CDR3 region has the DNA TGCGCCAGCAGCCATAGCGGGAAGCGTCGGAATGAGCAGTTCTTC. It yields the protein CASSHSGKRRNEQFF.

This clone was counted a single time. The rearrangement links TRBV5-1 to TRBJ2-3; 7 positions agree with TRBD1. V gave up 5 bases and J gave up 2 bases; unmatched junction bases: 5. The germline V gene has CDR1 SGHRS and CDR2 YFSETQ. This CDR3 is built from 14 residues. In DNA form, the CDR3 reads TGCGCCAGCAGTCCCCAGGGGGACACAGATACGCAGTATTTT. Translation gives CASSPQGDTDTQYF.

The chain recombines TRBV5-5 with TRBJ2-2; 7 bases agree with TRBD2. This CDR3 has 15 residues. J gave up 6 bases and V 4 bases, and 9 bases lay outside the gene matches. CDR1 SGHKS and CDR2 YYEKEE come from the germline V gene (reference sequence). The CDR3 nucleotides read TGTGCCAGCAGCCGGTGGGAGGGCCAAGCCGGGGAGCTGTTTTTT. Translation gives CASSRWEGQAGELFF. Combining the CDR3 with reference TRBV5-5 and TRBJ2-2 gives the whole variable domain DAGVTQSPTHLIKTRGQQVTLRCSPISGHKSVSWYQQVLGQGPQFIFQYYEKEERGRGNFPDRFSARQFPNYSSELNVNALLLGDSALYLCASSRWEGQAGELFFGEGSRLTVL.

The chain couples TRBV29-1 to TRBJ2-7; possibly TRBD1 for D (5 bases). The CDR3 sequence is 14 residues long. Trimming pared 4 bases from V and 2 bases from J, leaving 15 bases between. Per the germline V gene, CDR1 is SQVTM and CDR2 is ANQGSEA. This CDR3 is CSVAPARAAYEQYF. The CDR3 DNA sequence: TGCAGCGTTGCCCCGGCCAGGGCTGCCTACGAGCAGTACTTC.

This clone showed up just once. V gene TRBV19 combines with J gene TRBJ2-1, with no clear D. Germline V gene data show CDR1 as LNHDA and CDR2 as SQIVND (reference sequence). With 7 bases removed from V and 5 bases from J, the gap between germline ends came to 15 bases. The CDR3 loop spans 14 amino acids. This CDR3 reads CASTQGWQDNEQFF. The CDR3 nucleotides read TGTGCCAGTACCCAAGGCTGGCAGGACAATGAGCAGTTCTTC.

This chain joins TRBV6-1 and TRBJ2-5; 8 bases line up with TRBD1. Germline loops: CDR1 MNHNS, CDR2 SASEGT. The CDR3 is 17 residues long. V shed 2 bases, J shed 4 bases, and the junction held 12 bases outside the gene matches. The CDR3 protein is CASSEKSRTGTTETQYF. The CDR3 DNA follows: TGTGCCAGCAGTGAAAAGTCCCGGACAGGGACGACAGAGACCCAGTACTTC.

The chain uses TRBV2 and TRBJ2-1; D possibly corresponds to TRBD2 (6 bases). V was trimmed by 7 bases and J by 8 bases, leaving 21 bases between them. CDR3 size: 15 residues. In germline, CDR1 is SNHLY, CDR2 FYNNEI. This CDR3 reads CASTQDGAGYDEQFF. In nucleotides, the CDR3 is TGTGCCAGCACCCAAGATGGGGCGGGGTACGATGAGCAGTTCTTC.

This rearrangement joins TRBV5-5 to TRBJ2-2; D is uncertain. V lost 2 bases to trimming and J lost 8 bases, with 10 bases between them. Germline CDR1 SGHKS, CDR2 YYEKEE (reference sequence). The CDR3 loop spans 13 amino acids. CDR3 bases: TGTGCCAGCAGCTTTGATCCCGGGGGGGAGCTGTTTTTT. It yields the protein CASSFDPGGELFF.

The rearrangement joins TRBV29-1 to TRBJ1-2, with a weak D call TRBD1 (6 bases). Germline CDR1 and CDR2: SQVTM and ANQGSEA. This CDR3 is 11 amino acids long. The ends were cut back, 2 bases at V and 9 bases at J, with 10 bases in the middle. The CDR3 coding sequence is TGCAGCGTTGAACAGGGGTTGAGCTACACCTTC. Translated, it gives CSVEQGLSYTF.

This chain joins TRBV3-1 (or the pseudogene TRBV3-2) and TRBJ2-7; TRBD2 agrees at 14 bases. J gave up 4 bases and V 6 bases, and 5 bases lay outside the gene matches. Germline values: CDR1 LGHDT, CDR2 YNNKEL (reference sequence). CDR3 size: 15 residues. The CDR3 DNA sequence: TGTGCCAGCAGGGGACTAGCGGGAGTGGGTTACGAGCAGTACTTC. Its translation: CASRGLAGVGYEQYF.

The chain recombines TRBV24-1 with TRBJ2-1; D may be TRBD2 (5 bases). Trimming took 6 bases from V and 4 from J, leaving 12 bases between them. Germline V CDR1 and CDR2: KGHDR, SFDVKD. The CDR3 spans 14 residues. CDR3 protein: CATSPSGAYNEQFF. As DNA, the CDR3 is TGTGCCACCAGTCCCAGCGGAGCATACAATGAGCAGTTCTTC.

The gene calls are TRBV5-1 and TRBJ1-5; 7 positions match TRBD1. The CDR3 has 15 amino acids. The germline CDR1 and CDR2 sequences are SGHRS and YFSETQ. V lost 4 bases and J lost 5; bases outside the gene matches: 9. CDR3 sequence (DNA): TGCGCCAGCAGCGCGCAGGGGGGCGAACATCAGCCCCAGCATTTT. Translating it yields CASSAQGGEHQPQHF.

This chain uses TRBV10-2 with TRBJ2-7; TRBD2 is a possible D gene (5 bases). This CDR3 comprises 13 residues. Trimming took off 6 bases at V and 2 bases at J, with 11 bases between the two ends. Germline assignment: CDR1 WSHSY and CDR2 SAAADI. The CDR3 region has the DNA TGCGCCAGCAGGAGAACTAGTCCCTACGAGCAGTACTTC. The encoded protein is CASRRTSPYEQYF.

The genes are TRBV2 and TRBJ2-3; 7 bases agree with TRBD2. Germline CDR1 and CDR2: SNHLY and FYNNEI. CDR3 length: 16 residues. V was pared by 3 bases and J by 6 bases, with 12 bases of the junction left unmatched. The CDR3 DNA reads TGTGCCAGCAGTGAGGGAATTTGGGAGGGCCCGGATACGCAGTATTTT. Protein: CASSEGIWEGPDTQYF.

The chain uses TRBV3-1 (or the pseudogene TRBV3-2) and TRBJ1-6, with 9 nucleotides matching TRBD1. With 6 bases clipped from V and 14 bases from J, the junction kept 5 bases outside the gene matches. In germline, CDR1 is LGHDT, CDR2 YNNKEL (reference sequence). This CDR3 has 12 residues. This CDR3 is CASSPGQGTLHF. DNA of the CDR3: TGTGCCAGCAGTCCGGGACAGGGAACCCTCCACTTT.

The rearrangement links TRBV2 to TRBJ2-7; D is possibly TRBD1 (5 bases). With 2 bases removed from V and 4 bases from J, the gap between germline ends came to 9 bases. This CDR3 has 13 amino acids. The germline V gene encodes CDR1 SNHLY and CDR2 FYNNEI. CDR3 in amino acids: CASSETGKYEQYF. The CDR3 DNA is TGTGCCAGCAGTGAAACAGGCAAATACGAGCAGTACTTC.

V is TRBV5-1 and J is TRBJ2-7, with TRBD1 identical over 7 bases. Germline V lookup: CDR1 SGHRS, CDR2 YFSETQ. Germline trimming cut 5 bases from V and 4 bases from J; bases unmatched to any gene: 6. The CDR3 contains 13 residues. CDR3 protein: CASRGTDWYEQYF. DNA of the CDR3: TGCGCCAGCAGAGGGACAGATTGGTACGAGCAGTACTTC.

The rearrangement links TRBV10-3 to TRBJ1-2; tentative D call: TRBD1 (6 bases). The V gene lost 3 bases and the J gene lost 3 bases, with 14 bases spanning the gap. Germline V gene data show CDR1 as ENHRY and CDR2 as SYGVKD. The CDR3 spans 15 residues. CDR3 loop: CAISDPGGSDYGYTF. In DNA, the CDR3 is TGTGCCATCAGTGACCCTGGGGGCTCGGACTATGGCTACACCTTC.

This clone was seen a few times. This chain connects TRBV5-1 to TRBJ2-1; the match to TRBD2 covers 7 bases. Germline values: CDR1 SGHRS, CDR2 YFSETQ. The CDR3 contains 14 residues. Trimming took 2 bases from V and 2 from J; bases not matched to a gene: 1. CDR3 sequence (DNA): TGCGCCAGCAGCTTAGCGGGGACCTACAATGAGCAGTTCTTC. This translates into CASSLAGTYNEQFF. The full variable domain, its missing parts supplied by reference TRBV5-1 and TRBJ2-1, is KAGVTQTPRYLIKTRGQQVTLSCSPISGHRSVSWYQQTPGQGLQFLFEYFSETQRNKGNFPGRFSGRQFSNSRSEMNVSTLELGDSALYLCASSLAGTYNEQFFGPGTRLTVL.